This T cell receptor beta chain stems from a study of human T cells and chemical hapten exposure. In the study overall: A 2 cm by 2 cm inner upper arm patch received 2% DPC for sensitization. After 6 days, upper back 0.01% DPC patch tests were scored.

The germline gives CDR1 SGHKS, CDR2 YYEKEE (reference sequence). Trimming removed 0 bases from V and 5 bases from J, with 14 bases in between. This CDR3 spans 15 amino acids. The study's library attached unique molecular identifiers to single cDNA molecules. TCRdb reprocessed the RACE reads with MiXCR, giving one entry per CDR3 protein. The sample has 270,000 or so distinct CDR3 sequences, roughly 7.4% seen once; the top ten hold 1.2%. Time point noted: pre-sensitization, week 0. Treatment given: therapeutic diphenylcyclopropenone sensitization with weekly scalp DPC. People who gave samples had alopecia, were 18 to 70 years old, and were suitable for DPC. Ten or more counts support this clonotype.

V is TRBV5-5 and J is TRBJ1-1; D is unclear. This TCR came from a man aged 18 to 30 with alopecia areata. Some clones in this sample may be carry-over from other donors' samples. The specimen was whole blood, collected in connection with sensitization to the hapten diphenylcyclopropenone (DPC). The CDR3, as DNA: TGTGCCAGCAGCTTGGTCTATCTTTCGGGGACTGAAGCTTTCTTT. This gives the protein CASSLVYLSGTEAFF. The entire variable domain, with the rest obtained from reference TRBV5-5 and TRBJ1-1, is as follows: DAGVTQSPTHLIKTRGQQVTLRCSPISGHKSVSWYQQVLGQGPQFIFQYYEKEERGRGNFPDRFSARQFPNYSSELNVNALLLGDSALYLCASSLVYLSGTEAFFGQGTRLTVV.